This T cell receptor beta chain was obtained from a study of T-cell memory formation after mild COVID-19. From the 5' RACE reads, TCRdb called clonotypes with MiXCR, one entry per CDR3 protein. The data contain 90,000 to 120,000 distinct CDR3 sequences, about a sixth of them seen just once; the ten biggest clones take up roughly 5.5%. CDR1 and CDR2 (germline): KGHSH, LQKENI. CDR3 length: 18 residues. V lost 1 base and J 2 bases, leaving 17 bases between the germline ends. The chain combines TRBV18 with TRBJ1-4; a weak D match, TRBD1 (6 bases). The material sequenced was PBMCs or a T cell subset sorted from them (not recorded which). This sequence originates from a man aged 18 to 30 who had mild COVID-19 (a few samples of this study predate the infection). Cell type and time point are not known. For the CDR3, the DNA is TGTGCCAGCTCACCACGGGACACCCAAGGGGGTACTAATGAAAAACTGTTTTTT. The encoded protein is CASSPRDTQGGTNEKLFF. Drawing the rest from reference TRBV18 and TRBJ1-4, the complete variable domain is NAGVMQNPRHLVRRRGQEARLRCSPMKGHSHVYWYRQLPEEGLKFMVYLQKENIIDESGMPKERFSAEFPKEGPSILRIQQVVRGDSAAYFCASSPRDTQGGTNEKLFFGSGTQLSVL.